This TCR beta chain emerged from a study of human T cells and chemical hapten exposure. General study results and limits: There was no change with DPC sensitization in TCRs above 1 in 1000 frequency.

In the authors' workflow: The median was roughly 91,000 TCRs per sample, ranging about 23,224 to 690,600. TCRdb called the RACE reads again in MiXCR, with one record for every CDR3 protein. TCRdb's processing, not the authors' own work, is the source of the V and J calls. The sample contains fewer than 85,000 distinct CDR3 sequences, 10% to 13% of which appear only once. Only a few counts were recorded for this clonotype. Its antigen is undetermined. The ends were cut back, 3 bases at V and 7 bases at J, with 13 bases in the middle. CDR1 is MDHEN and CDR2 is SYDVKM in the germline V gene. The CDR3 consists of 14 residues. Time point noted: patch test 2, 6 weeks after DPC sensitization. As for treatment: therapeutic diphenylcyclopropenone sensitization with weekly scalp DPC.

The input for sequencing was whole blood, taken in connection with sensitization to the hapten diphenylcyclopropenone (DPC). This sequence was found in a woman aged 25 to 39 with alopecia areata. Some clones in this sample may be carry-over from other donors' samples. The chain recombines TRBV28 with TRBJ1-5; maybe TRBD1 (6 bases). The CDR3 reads CASSFRGPGQPQHF. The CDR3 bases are TGTGCCAGCAGTTTCAGGGGACCGGGCCAGCCCCAGCATTTT.